These T cell receptor beta chains were read from a single sample in a study of technical replicates of blood from four donors. This table comes from immunoSEQ multiplex PCR, and its TCRdb copy is limited to in-frame clones, with some not included. This table has under 95,000 clones, 92% appearing once. The source material was T cells isolated from PBMCs. Receptors originate from a human donor in good health. Each CDR3 is given with its conserved first and last residue. A D gene is named only where the DNA matches it firmly. The listing skips clone size in some rows; elsewhere it reads once, few, many or a size class.

j_call	d_call	v_call	clone_size	cdr3_aa	cdr3_nt
TRBJ2-7	TRBD2	TRBV14	NA	CASSQGIAGGSYEQYF	TGTGCCAGCAGCCAAGGCATAGCGGGAGGATCGTACGAGCAGTACTTC
TRBJ1-4	TRBD1	TRBV6-6	NA	CASSYPGQGNEKLFF	TGTGCCAGCAGTTACCCGGGACAGGGGAATGAAAAACTGTTTTTT
TRBJ2-7	TRBD1	TRBV5-4	NA	CASSWAGGEAYEQYF	TGTGCCAGCAGCTGGGCAGGGGGAGAGGCCTACGAGCAGTACTTC
TRBJ2-7	NA	TRBV7-2	NA	CASSLSRQSGGQYF	TGTGCCAGCAGCTTATCCAGACAATCCGGGGGGCAGTACTTC
TRBJ2-7	NA	TRBV10-3	NA	CAISESGTGATYEQYF	TGTGCCATCAGTGAGTCAGGGACGGGAGCAACCTACGAGCAGTACTTC
TRBJ2-5	TRBD1	TRBV7-3	NA	CASSPLRPRDRDRAVGETQYF	TGTGCCAGCAGCCCATTAAGACCGAGAGACCGGGACAGGGCGGTAGGGGAGACCCAGTACTTC
TRBJ1-1	NA	TRBV7-2	NA	CASSPGGPNTEAFF	TGTGCCAGCAGCCCCGGAGGGCCCAACACTGAAGCTTTCTTT
TRBJ1-4	NA	TRBV5-5	NA	CASSQADRIYEKLFF	TGTGCCAGCAGCCAAGCTGACAGAATCTATGAAAAACTGTTTTTT
TRBJ1-1	NA	TRBV28	NA	CASSLATRAFF	TGTGCCAGCAGTTTAGCGACAAGAGCTTTCTTT
TRBJ2-3	TRBD2	TRBV30	NA	CAWTPGREGQNTQYF	TGTGCCTGGACCCCCGGGAGGGAGGGGCAAAATACGCAGTATTTT
TRBJ1-5	TRBD1	TRBV7-9	NA	CASGSGGTNQPQHF	TGTGCCAGCGGATCAGGGGGCACAAACCAGCCCCAGCATTTT
TRBJ2-5	TRBD2	TRBV2	NA	CASSVGQGGWWETQYF	TGTGCCAGCAGTGTCGGGCAGGGAGGGTGGTGGGAGACCCAGTACTTC
TRBJ2-1	TRBD2	TRBV28	NA	CASSFAGTSTYNEQFF	TGTGCCAGCAGTTTCGCAGGGACTAGCACCTACAATGAGCAGTTCTTC
TRBJ1-1	NA	TRBV5-1	NA	CASSLVQGLTEAFF	TGCGCCAGCAGCTTGGTGCAGGGCCTCACTGAAGCTTTCTTT
TRBJ2-7	NA	TRBV4-3	once	CASSQERGPRAYEQYF	TGCGCCAGCAGCCAAGAACGAGGCCCCCGAGCCTACGAGCAGTACTTC
TRBJ2-7	TRBD1	TRBV19	NA	CASRGTGSSYEQYF	TGTGCCAGTAGGGGGACAGGGAGCTCCTACGAGCAGTACTTC
TRBJ1-1	TRBD1	TRBV9	NA	CASSPRDSFMNTEAFF	TGTGCCAGCAGCCCCCGGGACAGCTTCATGAACACTGAAGCTTTCTTT
TRBJ2-7	TRBD1	TRBV4-3	NA	CASSPRTGYPYEQYF	TGCGCCAGCAGCCCAAGGACAGGCTACCCCTACGAGCAGTACTTC
TRBJ2-7	NA	TRBV5-5	NA	CASSLIASYEQYF	TGTGCCAGCAGCTTGATAGCATCTTACGAGCAGTACTTC
TRBJ2-7	NA	TRBV4-2	NA	CASSQDTARSYEQYF	TGTGCCAGCAGCCAAGATACGGCGAGGTCCTACGAGCAGTACTTC
TRBJ1-4	TRBD1	TRBV6-5	NA	CASSYRTGSEEKLFF	TGTGCCAGCAGTTACCGGACAGGAAGTGAAGAAAAACTGTTTTTT
TRBJ2-1	TRBD2	TRBV7-3	NA	CASSSRLAGELSYNEQFF	TGTGCCAGCAGCAGCCGACTAGCGGGAGAGTTATCCTACAATGAGCAGTTCTTC
TRBJ1-1	NA	TRBV9	NA	CASNPGGGRGEAFF	TGTGCCAGCAACCCTGGCGGGGGGCGCGGTGAAGCTTTCTTT
TRBJ2-7	NA	TRBV4-2	NA	CASSQELAVTIYEQYF	TGTGCCAGCAGCCAAGAACTCGCCGTTACTATCTACGAGCAGTACTTC
TRBJ2-7	NA	TRBV2	NA	CASRNGMSSYEQYF	TGTGCCAGCAGAAACGGGATGAGCTCCTACGAGCAGTACTTC
TRBJ2-7	NA	TRBV7-9	NA	CASSTTVYEQYF	TGTGCCAGCAGCACGACAGTGTACGAGCAGTACTTC
TRBJ1-2	TRBD1	TRBV2	NA	CASREYLGTGYGYTF	TGTGCCAGCAGGGAATATTTAGGGACAGGGTATGGCTACACCTTC